The TCR beta chain described here comes from a study of shared clonotypes between healthy human individuals. Across the study: Each donor's CD8 memory used one plate, CD8 naive two, each CD4 subset three. Broader study findings: Deeper or shallower sequencing was expected to change how clonotypes are shared among donors.

The protocol was immunoSEQ multiplex PCR, while the TCRdb copy is restricted to in-frame clones and leaves out a portion. Among about 660,000 clones listed, less than 85% were seen once. Comment on this clone: What it binds is not known.

The CDR3 length is 16 residues. Deletions cut 6 bases from V and 4 bases from J, with 20 bases between. Germline CDR1 and CDR2: MNHEY and SMNVEV (reference sequence). The origin of this receptor is a woman in her twenties or thirties in good health. What was sequenced was memory CD4+ T cells sorted from blood. Noted subset: CD45RA-negative fraction. The gene calls are TRBV27 and TRBJ2-3, with a tentative D call TRBD1 (6 bases). DNA of the CDR3: TGTGCCAGCAGATCCGACCAGGGGATACGACCAGATACGCAGTATTTT. Protein: CASRSDQGIRPDTQYF.